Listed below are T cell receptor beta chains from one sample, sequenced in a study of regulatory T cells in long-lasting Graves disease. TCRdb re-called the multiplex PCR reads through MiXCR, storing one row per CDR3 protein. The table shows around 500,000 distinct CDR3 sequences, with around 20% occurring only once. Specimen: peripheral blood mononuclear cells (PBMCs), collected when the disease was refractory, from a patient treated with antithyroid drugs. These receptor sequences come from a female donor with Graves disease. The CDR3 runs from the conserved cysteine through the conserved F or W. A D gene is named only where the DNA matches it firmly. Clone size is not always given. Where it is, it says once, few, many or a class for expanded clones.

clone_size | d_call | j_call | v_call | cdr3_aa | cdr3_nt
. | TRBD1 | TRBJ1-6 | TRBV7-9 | CATVDRDNSPLHF | TGTGCCACCGTGGACAGGGATAATTCACCCCTCCACTTT
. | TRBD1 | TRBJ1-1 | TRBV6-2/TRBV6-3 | CASRLRDRGLNTEAFF | TGTGCCAGCAGACTCCGGGACAGGGGGCTTAACACTGAAGCTTTCTTT
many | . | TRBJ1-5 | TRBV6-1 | CASRERISNQPQHF | TGTGCCAGCAGGGAGCGGATATCCAACCAGCCCCAGCATTTT
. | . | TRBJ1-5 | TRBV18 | CASSPKPIGSISNQPQHF | TGTGCCAGCTCACCAAAACCAATCGGGTCTATTAGCAATCAGCCCCAGCATTTT
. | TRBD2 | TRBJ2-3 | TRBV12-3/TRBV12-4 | CASSMGLAGGVDTQYF | TGTGCCAGCAGTATGGGACTAGCGGGAGGGGTAGATACGCAGTATTTT
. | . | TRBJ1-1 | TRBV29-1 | CSVEETGTLNTEAFF | TGCAGCGTTGAAGAGACAGGAACTCTGAACACTGAAGCTTTCTTT
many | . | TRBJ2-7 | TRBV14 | CASSQELQAYEQYF | TGTGCCAGCAGCCAAGAACTGCAAGCCTACGAGCAGTACTTC
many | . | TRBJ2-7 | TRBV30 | CAWSGVGAGIEYF | .
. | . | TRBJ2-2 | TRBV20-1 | CSARVAGELFF | TGCAGTGCTAGAGTTGCCGGGGAGCTGTTTTTT
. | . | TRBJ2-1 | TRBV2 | CASRALFRNEQFF | TGTGCCAGCAGAGCACTATTTCGCAATGAGCAGTTCTTC
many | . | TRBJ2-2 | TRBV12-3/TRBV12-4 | CASTYRGAGELFF | TGTGCCAGCACCTATCGGGGAGCCGGGGAGCTGTTTTTT
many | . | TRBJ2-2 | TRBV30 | CAWSVLKGAGELFF | TGTGCCTGGAGTGTACTGAAGGGCGCCGGGGAGCTGTTTTTT
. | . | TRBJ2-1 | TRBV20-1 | CSARVGLAHYNEQFF | TGCAGTGCTAGAGTCGGCCTAGCGCACTACAATGAGCAGTTCTTC
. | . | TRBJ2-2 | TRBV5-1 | CVSSRSTGELFF | TGCGTCAGCAGCCGCTCTACCGGGGAGCTGTTTTTT
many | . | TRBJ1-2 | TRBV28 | CASSPGGLENYGYTF | TGTGCCAGCAGTCCTGGGGGGTTAGAAAACTATGGCTACACCTTC
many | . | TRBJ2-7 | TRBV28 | CASSFGPSYEQYF | TGTGCCAGCAGTTTCGGGCCCTCCTACGAGCAGTACTTC
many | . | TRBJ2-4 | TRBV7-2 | CASSPYPSKNIQYF | TGTGCCAGCAGCCCATACCCCTCCAAAAACATTCAGTACTTC
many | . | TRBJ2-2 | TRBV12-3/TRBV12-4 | CASSLVTGTPVWTGELFF | TGTGCCAGCAGTTTAGTTACGGGGACACCCGTTTGGACCGGGGAGCTGTTTTTT
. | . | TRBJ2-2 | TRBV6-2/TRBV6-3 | CASGGANTGELFF | TGTGCCAGCGGGGGCGCAAACACCGGGGAGCTGTTTTTT
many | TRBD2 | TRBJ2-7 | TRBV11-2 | CASSLEASGVYEQYF | TGTGCCAGCAGCTTAGAGGCTAGCGGGGTCTACGAGCAGTACTTC
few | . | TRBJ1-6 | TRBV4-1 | CASSTGTSYNSPLHF | TGCGCCAGCAGCACCGGTACGAGTTATAATTCACCCCTCCACTTT
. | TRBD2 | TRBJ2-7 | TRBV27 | CASRLAGGPHEQYF | TGTGCCAGCAGATTAGCGGGAGGGCCCCACGAGCAGTACTTC
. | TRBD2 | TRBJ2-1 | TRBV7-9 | CASSSFLTSGTINEQFF | TGTGCCAGCAGCTCTTTCCTGACTAGCGGGACTATCAATGAGCAGTTCTTC
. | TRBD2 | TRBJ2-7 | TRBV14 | CASSQVSLAGPYEQYF | TGTGCCAGCAGCCAAGTCTCTCTAGCGGGACCCTACGAGCAGTACTTC
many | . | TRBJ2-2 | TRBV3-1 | CASSQGTTNTGELFF | TGTGCCAGCAGCCAAGGGACTACGAACACCGGGGAGCTGTTTTTT